This T cell receptor beta chain appears in the sequencing data of a study of Ad26.COV2.S vaccination and SARS-CoV-2 variants. Study-wide points: Compared with placebo recipients, vaccine recipients had higher spike-specific TCR breadth.

Treatment of the sample: around 19 received Ad26.COV2.S at low or high dose, single or two shots; a few received placebo; per-sample allocation not given. The investigators took samples on day 63 after the first vaccine or placebo injection. An adult of 18-55 years in Boston served as donor. Data came from immunoSEQ multiplex PCR; TCRdb stores just in-frame clones and leaves some out. The sample holds roughly 400,000 clones, approximately 91% seen once. As regards this clone: Its antigen is unknown.

The sequencing used peripheral blood, collected in a trial of Ad26.COV2.S vaccine versus placebo. The clonotype comes from a person aged 18-65 years who received the Ad26.COV2.S COVID-19 vaccine or a placebo.

DNA of the CDR3: TGTGCCAGCTCACTATCCCCATACGGGGATCAGCCCCAGCATTTT. Amino acid sequence: CASSLSPYGDQPQHF. The V and J genes are TRBV18 and TRBJ1-5; D gene uncertain. Germline V lookup: CDR1 KGHSH, CDR2 LQKENI. Trimming shortened V by 4 bases and J by 5 bases, and 15 bases separated the two germline ends. There are 15 residues in the CDR3.